This TCR beta chain was captured by sequencing in a study of T cell repertoires in cytomegalovirus infection. This CDR3 has 12 residues. With 0 bases removed from V and 8 bases from J, the gap between germline ends came to 7 bases. TCRdb recomputed calls from the reads with MiXCR, one row per CDR3 protein. The table lists 290,000 or so distinct CDR3 sequences, 25% of them singletons. This clonotype was counted only a few times. J is TRBJ1-1 and V is TRBV12-3 or TRBV12-4; D unclear. Material for sequencing was PBMCs. The sequence was collected from a human donor in good health (CMV status not recorded). Some clones in this sample may be carry-over from other donors' samples. The CDR3 sequence is CASSLAHWEAFF. The CDR3 coding sequence is TGTGCCAGCAGTTTAGCCCATTGGGAAGCTTTCTTT.